The 20 T cell receptor beta chains given below trace back to one sample, sequenced in a study of OX40 agonist ivuxolimab in advanced cancers. TCRdb keeps only in-frame clones here, not all; method: immunoSEQ multiplex PCR. The sample has about 57,000 clones; around 86% are singletons. Sequenced material: CD4+ or CD8+ T cells sorted from blood, taken in a trial of the OX40 agonist ivuxolimab. The origin of the receptors is an adult with an advanced solid tumor such as melanoma, head and neck, liver or kidney cancer.

Only one count was recorded for this clone. The V and J genes are TRBV28 and TRBJ2-4, with D hard to call. Trimming shortened V by 3 bases and J by 0 bases, and 12 bases separated the two germline ends. CDR1 and CDR2 from the germline V gene are MDHEN and SYDVKM. This CDR3 contains 16 residues. CDR3: CASSFHGEPAKNIQYF. CDR3 DNA sequence: TGTGCCAGCAGTTTTCACGGCGAACCAGCCAAAAACATTCAGTACTTC.

The rearrangement links TRBV28 to TRBJ2-1; 7 bases are shared with TRBD1. The germline CDR1 and CDR2 sequences are MDHEN and SYDVKM. CDR3 size: 17 residues. V lost 3 bases, J lost 7 bases, and 15 bases stayed unmatched. CDR3 nucleotides: TGTGCCAGCAGTTTCCTCCCACAGGGGAAGGGTTCGAATGAGCAGTTCTTC. This gives the protein CASSFLPQGKGSNEQFF.

The J gene is TRBJ2-5, the V gene TRBV6-4; 9 bases are a match to TRBD2. Germline V gives CDR1 MRHNA, CDR2 SNTAGT. CDR3 length: 21 amino acids. With 2 bases clipped from V and 2 bases from J, the junction kept 21 bases outside the gene matches. The CDR3 nucleotides read TGTGCCAGCAGTGACCCCATCGGAGGGACAGAGCGGGGGGACGGACAAGAGACCCAGTACTTC. Translating gives CASSDPIGGTERGDGQETQYF.

This chain connects TRBV9 to TRBJ1-5, with D unclear. Per the germline V gene, CDR1 is SGDLS and CDR2 is YYNGEE. The CDR3 totals 13 residues. Trimming removed 2 bases from V and 7 bases from J, with 10 bases in between. The CDR3 spells CASSVSTGQPQHF. In nucleotides, the CDR3 is TGTGCCAGCAGCGTGTCCACCGGGCAGCCCCAGCATTTT. The complete variable domain, with remaining parts taken from reference TRBV9 and TRBJ1-5, reads DSGVTQTPKHLITATGQRVTLRCSPRSGDLSVYWYQQSLDQGLQFLIQYYNGEERAKGNILERFSAQQFPDLHSELNLSSLELGDSALYFCASSVSTGQPQHFGDGTRLSIL.

The chain joins TRBV4-1 to TRBJ1-1, with TRBD1 matching over 9 bases. Germline CDR1 reads MGHRA; CDR2 reads YSYEKL. This CDR3 comprises 17 residues. The trim removed 3 bases at V and 1 base at J, leaving 9 bases unmatched. In DNA, the CDR3 is TGCGCCAGCAGCCAGTCTCCACCGGGACAGGGGAACACTGAAGCTTTCTTT. Translated: CASSQSPPGQGNTEAFF.

The rearrangement links TRBV6-1 to TRBJ2-5; D remains ambiguous. Looked up from germline, CDR1 is MNHNS and CDR2 is SASEGT. With 6 bases removed from V and 1 base from J, the gap between germline ends came to 9 bases. The CDR3 runs to 13 residues. This CDR3 is CASRKDIQETQYF. CDR3 bases: TGTGCCAGCAGGAAAGACATCCAAGAGACCCAGTACTTC.

The J gene is TRBJ2-3, the V gene TRBV4-1; D possibly corresponds to TRBD2 (5 bases). This CDR3 has 15 residues. CDR1 and CDR2 from the germline V gene are MGHRA and YSYEKL. V was pared by 1 base and J by 4 bases, with 12 bases between. CDR3 residues: CASSQGTGSADTQYF. Here the CDR3 DNA reads TGCGCCAGCAGCCAAGGGACGGGGTCGGCAGATACGCAGTATTTT.

This rearrangement joins TRBV5-1 to TRBJ1-5; weak D call: TRBD1 (6 bases). Germline values: CDR1 SGHRS, CDR2 YFSETQ. The CDR3 loop spans 15 amino acids. The V gene lost 1 base and the J gene lost 1 base, with 9 bases spanning the gap. For the CDR3, the DNA is TGCGCCAGCAGCTTGTACGGACAGAGCAATCAGCCCCAGCATTTT. Translated: CASSLYGQSNQPQHF.

The chain's CDR3 is CASSRFPTGKAGEKLFF. DNA of the CDR3: TGTGCCAGCAGTCGATTTCCAACCGGGAAGGCGGGTGAAAAACTGTTTTTT. This chain joins TRBV27 and TRBJ1-4, with D unresolved. The CDR3 totals 17 residues. Trimming took 5 bases from V and 7 from J, leaving 23 bases between them. Looked up from germline, CDR1 is MNHEY and CDR2 is SMNVEV (reference sequence).

This clone is a singleton in its sample. This chain uses TRBV2 with TRBJ2-4, with no clear D. The CDR3 is 14 residues long. The germline V gene encodes CDR1 SNHLY and CDR2 FYNNEI. Trimming took 7 bases from V and 2 from J, leaving 12 bases between them. The CDR3: CASTGSWTKNIQYF. The CDR3, as DNA: TGTGCCAGCACGGGTAGTTGGACCAAAAACATTCAGTACTTC. The variable domain in full, completed from reference TRBV2 and TRBJ2-4, reads EPEVTQTPSHQVTQMGQEVILRCVPISNHLYFYWYRQILGQKVEFLVSFYNNEISEKSEIFDDQFSVERPDGSNFTLKIRSTKLEDSAMYFCASTGSWTKNIQYFGAGTRLSVL.

The chain links TRBV21-1 to TRBJ2-1; the table's D call, TRBD2, was not checked against the DNA. TRBV21-1 is a known pseudogene. The CDR3 has 14 amino acids. CDR3 nucleotides: TGTGCCAGCAACATAGCGGGAGGGTACAATGAGCAGTTCTTC. Protein: CASNIAGGYNEQFF.

The chain has TRBV19 and TRBJ2-5; the D gene is possibly TRBD1 (7 bases). This CDR3 comprises 18 residues. Between the trimmed V and J ends, which lost 1 base and 0 bases, there was a span of 18 bases. CDR1 is LNHDA, CDR2 SQIVND, per germline (reference sequence). The CDR3 DNA follows: TGTGCCAGTAGTATAGGCGGAGGGGGCCCTTCGTACCAAGAGACCCAGTACTTC. The encoded protein is CASSIGGGGPSYQETQYF.

This clone has a single count. The genes are TRBV28 and TRBJ1-2, with D hard to call. Germline values: CDR1 MDHEN, CDR2 SYDVKM. V lost 6 bases, J lost 7 bases, and 18 bases lay in between. CDR3 size: 14 residues. DNA for the CDR3: TGTGCCAGCAGGCCGAGCGCGGCTGCCTTTGGCTACACCTTC. Amino acids: CASRPSAAAFGYTF.

This rearrangement joins TRBV5-4 to TRBJ2-1; the match to TRBD2 covers 10 bases. Looked up from germline, CDR1 is SGHNT and CDR2 is YYREEE (reference sequence). The CDR3 is 17 amino acids. Trimming took 2 bases from V and 3 from J; bases not matched to a gene: 8. CDR3 amino acids: CASSLPPLAGDYNEQFF. The CDR3 nucleotides read TGTGCCAGCAGCTTACCCCCTCTAGCGGGAGACTACAATGAGCAGTTCTTC.

The chain uses TRBV18 and TRBJ2-5; no clear D gene. In germline, CDR1 is KGHSH, CDR2 LQKENI. The CDR3 is 14 residues long. V was pared by 0 bases and J by 5 bases, with 10 bases between. The CDR3 loop reads CASSPPENRETQYF. In nucleotides, the CDR3 is TGTGCCAGCTCACCACCGGAGAACCGGGAGACCCAGTACTTC. The full variable domain, with the rest looked up from reference TRBV18 and TRBJ2-5, is NAGVMQNPRHLVRRRGQEARLRCSPMKGHSHVYWYRQLPEEGLKFMVYLQKENIIDESGMPKERFSAEFPKEGPSILRIQQVVRGDSAAYFCASSPPENRETQYFGPGTRLLVL.

The V call is TRBV19, the J call TRBJ2-7, with no clear D. Germline values: CDR1 LNHDA, CDR2 SQIVND (reference sequence). V was cut by 0 bases and J by 3 bases, with 12 bases left in between. This CDR3 spans 15 amino acids. Here the CDR3 reads CASSIEHQVSYEQYF. The CDR3 DNA is TGTGCCAGTAGTATAGAACACCAGGTCAGCTACGAGCAGTACTTC. The variable domain in full, completed from reference TRBV19 and TRBJ2-7, reads DGGITQSPKYLFRKEGQNVTLSCEQNLNHDAMYWYRQDPGQGLRLIYYSQIVNDFQKGDIAEGYSVSREKKESFPLTVTSAQKNPTAFYLCASSIEHQVSYEQYFGPGTRLTVT.

This chain uses TRBV7-8 with TRBJ1-1, with D hard to call. Between the trimmed V and J ends, which lost 2 bases and 5 bases, there was a span of 15 bases. From germline, CDR1 is SGHVS and CDR2 FQNEAQ. The CDR3 is 15 amino acids. CDR3 protein: CASSLRWGVGTEAFF. The CDR3 nucleotides are TGTGCCAGCAGCTTACGGTGGGGAGTGGGGACTGAAGCTTTCTTT.

The gene calls are TRBV27 and TRBJ2-1; tentative D call: TRBD2 (7 bases). The CDR3 is made up of 15 amino acids. V lost 7 bases and J lost 1, with 14 bases in between. Germline lookup yields CDR1 MNHEY and CDR2 SMNVEV (reference sequence). The CDR3 here is CASTPGGRSYNEQFF. CDR3 in DNA: TGTGCCAGCACCCCCGGGGGGCGGTCCTACAATGAGCAGTTCTTC.

This sequence joins TRBV7-2 and TRBJ2-3; the D is unclear. V lost 0 bases, J lost 4 bases, and 5 bases lay in between. Germline V gives CDR1 SGHTA, CDR2 FQGNSA. This CDR3 spans 13 amino acids. For the CDR3, the DNA is TGTGCCAGCAGCTTAGCGCTAGCAGATACGCAGTATTTT. Its protein is CASSLALADTQYF.

DNA of the CDR3: TGTGCCAGCAGTGAAGACGCTCAGAGGGACACTGAAGCTTTCTTT. It yields the protein CASSEDAQRDTEAFF. The rearrangement joins TRBV6-1 to TRBJ1-1, with D unclear. The CDR3 totals 15 residues. Germline V gene sequence: CDR1 MNHNS, CDR2 SASEGT. Trimming left V 1 base short and J 3 bases short, with 12 bases between.